This TCR beta chain came from a study of blood T cell repertoires in COVID-19. Study at large: Researchers got acute and convalescent COVID-19 samples from the United States, Italy and Spain.

This clone was seen only a few times. Here immunoSEQ multiplex PCR was the method, and the copy in TCRdb shows in-frame clones only, minus some. The profile covers some 200,000 clones, with 60% to 85% appearing a single time and about 5.5% taken by the ten largest. Germline V CDR1 and CDR2: SNHLY, FYNNEI. V lost 8 bases, J lost 5 bases, and 4 bases stayed unmatched. The CDR3 is made up of 13 amino acids. Input material: peripheral blood. This receptor was obtained from an older woman with acute or convalescent COVID-19. V is TRBV2 and J is TRBJ2-7; 12 bases align to TRBD1. Here the CDR3 reads CASSGQGADEQYF. CDR3 nucleotide sequence: TGTGCCAGCTCGGGACAGGGGGCTGACGAGCAGTACTTC.